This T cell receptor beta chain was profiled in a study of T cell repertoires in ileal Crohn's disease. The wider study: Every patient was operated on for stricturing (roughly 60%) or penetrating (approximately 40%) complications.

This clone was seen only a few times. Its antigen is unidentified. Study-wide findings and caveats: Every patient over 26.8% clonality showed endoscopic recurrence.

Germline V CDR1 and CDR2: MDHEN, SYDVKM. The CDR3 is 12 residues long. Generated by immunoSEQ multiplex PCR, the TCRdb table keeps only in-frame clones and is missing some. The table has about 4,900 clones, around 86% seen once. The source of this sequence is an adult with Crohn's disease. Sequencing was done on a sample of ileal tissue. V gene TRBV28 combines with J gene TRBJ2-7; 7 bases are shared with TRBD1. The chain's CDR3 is CASSVKPGQLLV. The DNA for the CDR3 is TGTGCCAGCAGTGTCAAACCGGGACAGCTCCTAGTC.